Listed here are 16 T cell receptor beta chains from one sample, sequenced in a study of response to subunit inactivated influenza vaccine. Using its own MiXCR run on the RT-PCR reads, TCRdb lists one record per CDR3 protein. The sample consists of 400,000 to 650,000 distinct CDR3 sequences, 7.2% of them appearing once. Material: PBMCs from blood, obtained less than 30 months after vaccination. These receptors all stem from a man between 50 and 75 years old who received an inactivated influenza vaccine.

The CDR3 nucleotides read TGCGCCAGTAACGACTTACTCCAAGAGACCCAGTACTTC. Amino acid sequence: CASNDLLQETQYF. The chain links TRBV5-1 to TRBJ2-5; D gene ambiguous. Trimming left V 8 bases short and J 1 base short, with 12 bases between. Per germline, CDR1 SGHRS and CDR2 YFSETQ. The CDR3 runs 13 residues.

This rearrangement joins TRBV3-1 to TRBJ1-2, with 8 bases identical to TRBD1. The trim removed 4 bases at V and 6 bases at J, leaving 7 bases unmatched. CDR3 length: 14 residues. CDR1 is LGHDT and CDR2 is YNNKEL in the germline V gene (reference sequence). This CDR3 is CASSPGQARHGYTF. The CDR3 nucleotides are TGTGCCAGCAGCCCGGGACAGGCCCGACATGGCTACACCTTC. The entire variable domain, with the rest obtained from reference TRBV3-1 and TRBJ1-2, is as follows: DTAVSQTPKYLVTQMGNDKSIKCEQNLGHDTMYWYKQDSKKFLKIMFSYNNKELIINETVPNRFSPKSPDKAHLNLHINSLELGDSAVYFCASSPGQARHGYTFGSGTRLTVV.

The count of this clonotype is one. A clone one base away is much larger, so this may be a read error. The rearrangement links TRBV15 to TRBJ2-1; 11 positions match TRBD2. The V gene end was trimmed by 5 bases and the J gene end by 2 bases; junction bases not matched to a gene: 2. CDR1 LNHNV and CDR2 YYDKDF come from the germline V gene (reference sequence). The CDR3 consists of 15 residues. The CDR3 loop is CATSGTSGAYNEQFF. The CDR3 nucleotides read TGTGCCACCAGCGGGACTAGCGGAGCCTACAATGAGCAGTTCTTC. The full variable domain, completed using reference TRBV15 and TRBJ2-1, is DAMVIQNPRYQVTQFGKPVTLSCSQTLNHNVMYWYQQKSSQAPKLLFHYYDKDFNNEADTPDNFQSRRPNTSFCFLDIRSPGLGDTAMYLCATSGTSGAYNEQFFGPGTRLTVL.

J is TRBJ2-1 and V is TRBV5-6; D is undetermined. Germline CDR1 and CDR2: SGHDT and YYEEEE. The CDR3 spans 15 residues. With 1 base removed from V and 2 bases from J, the gap between germline ends came to 10 bases. CDR3 DNA sequence: TGTGCCAGCAGCTTGTGGACCCTGACCTACAATGAGCAGTTCTTC. Translation: CASSLWTLTYNEQFF.

This chain connects TRBV18 to TRBJ1-2; a weak D match, TRBD1 (5 bases). The CDR3 length is 14 residues. Germline V CDR1 and CDR2: KGHSH, LQKENI. Trimming removed 2 bases at V and 3 bases at J, with 10 bases between. CDR3 DNA sequence: TGTGCCAGCTCACCAACACAGGACGACTATGGCTACACCTTC. Translating it yields CASSPTQDDYGYTF. Together with reference TRBV18 and TRBJ1-2, the CDR3 gives the full variable domain: NAGVMQNPRHLVRRRGQEARLRCSPMKGHSHVYWYRQLPEEGLKFMVYLQKENIIDESGMPKERFSAEFPKEGPSILRIQQVVRGDSAAYFCASSPTQDDYGYTFGSGTRLTVV.

DNA of the CDR3: TGTGCCAGCAGTTCTACTTTCCCGGTGGGCGGGGAGACCCAGTACTTC. Translation: CASSSTFPVGGETQYF. V usage is TRBV6-5 and J usage is TRBJ2-5; tentatively, D is TRBD2 (5 bases). Germline V CDR1 and CDR2: MNHEY, SVGAGI. The V and J ends lost 4 bases and 5 bases respectively, with 20 bases between them. The CDR3 has 16 amino acids.

The chain joins TRBV6-2 or TRBV6-3 to TRBJ2-5; D possibly corresponds to TRBD2 (6 bases). This CDR3 region has 16 residues. The germline V gene encodes CDR1 MNHEY and CDR2 SVGEGT. Trimming cost V 5 bases and J 2 bases, with 18 bases left between them. Here the CDR3 reads CASSSYLSGEQETQYF. CDR3 DNA: TGTGCCAGCAGTAGCTATCTATCGGGGGAACAAGAGACCCAGTACTTC.

The chain recombines TRBV7-6 with TRBJ2-3, with TRBD1 matching over 7 bases. V was pared by 6 bases and J by 7 bases, with 13 bases of the junction left unmatched. The CDR3 runs 15 residues. Germline V gene sequence: CDR1 SGHVS, CDR2 FNYEAQ. Here the CDR3 DNA reads TGTGCCAGCAGTACCGGGGCAGGGGGTGTGAATACGCAGTATTTT. As protein: CASSTGAGGVNTQYF. Supplemented by reference TRBV7-6 and TRBJ2-3, the full variable domain reads GAGVSQSPRYKVTKRGQDVALRCDPISGHVSLYWYRQALGQGPEFLTYFNYEAQQDKSGLPNDRFSAERPEGSISTLTIQRTEQRDSAMYRCASSTGAGGVNTQYFGPGTRLTVL.

The CDR3 loop is CSVGFTDGYTF. The CDR3 DNA reads as TGCAGCGTTGGTTTCACGGATGGCTACACCTTC. The gene calls are TRBV29-1 and TRBJ1-2, with D uncertain. Between the trimmed V and J ends, which lost 4 bases and 6 bases, there was a span of 9 bases. Germline-derived CDR1 and CDR2 are SQVTM and ANQGSEA. The CDR3 spans 11 residues.

This clonotype has just a few counts. The chain's CDR3 is CASSPTGTLNSPLHF. In DNA, the CDR3 is TGTGCCAGCAGTCCGACCGGGACACTAAATTCACCCCTCCACTTT. The chain couples TRBV6-2 or TRBV6-3 to TRBJ1-6; tentatively, D is TRBD1 (6 bases). Between the trimmed V and J ends, which lost 5 bases and 7 bases, there was a span of 15 bases. CDR1 is MNHEY and CDR2 is SVGEGT in the germline V gene. The CDR3 runs to 15 residues.

V usage is TRBV3-1 and J usage is TRBJ2-7; D is undetermined. CDR1 is LGHDT and CDR2 is YNNKEL in the germline V gene (reference sequence). CDR3 length equals 15 residues. The germline V and J ends were trimmed by 0 bases and 0 bases, with 9 bases remaining between them. The CDR3 DNA reads TGTGCCAGCAGCCAAGAAGACCAGATCTCCTACGAGCAGTACTTC. Translated, it gives CASSQEDQISYEQYF.

This sequence joins TRBV6-5 and TRBJ1-2; D unclear. With 2 bases removed from V and 2 bases from J, the gap between germline ends came to 12 bases. CDR1 is MNHEY and CDR2 is SVGAGI in the germline V gene. The CDR3 is 15 residues long. The CDR3 nucleotides are TGTGCCAGCAGTTACAATCGCGGCAGAAACTATGGCTACACCTTC. It is translated as CASSYNRGRNYGYTF.

The gene calls are TRBV20-1 and TRBJ2-1; no reliable D call. There are 12 residues in the CDR3. The V end was cut by 4 bases, the J end by 7 bases, with 11 bases between. Per the germline V gene, CDR1 is DFQATT and CDR2 is SNEGSKA (reference sequence). The CDR3 is CSAIIGTNEQFF. In DNA form, the CDR3 reads TGCAGTGCTATAATAGGAACTAATGAGCAGTTCTTC.

The V call is TRBV6-2 or TRBV6-3, the J call TRBJ2-5, with D perhaps TRBD1 (6 bases). V lost 6 bases and J lost 9, with 20 bases in between. CDR1 is MNHEY and CDR2 is SVGEGT in the germline V gene. This CDR3 region has 14 residues. Here the CDR3 DNA reads TGTGCCAGCAGCTCCCTCACAGGCAGGGGAGCCCAGTACTTC. Protein product: CASSSLTGRGAQYF.

In this sample, this clonotype turned up a few times. The genes are TRBV4-3 and TRBJ2-2; possible D gene TRBD1, 5 bases. CDR3 size: 16 residues. V dropped 1 base and J dropped 2 bases, with 11 bases sitting between them. The germline CDR1 and CDR2 sequences are LGHNA and YSLEER. The CDR3 loop reads CASSQVAGINTGELFF. CDR3 nucleotides: TGCGCCAGCAGCCAAGTTGCAGGGATTAACACCGGGGAGCTGTTTTTT.

The sample holds many counts of this clonotype. The genes are TRBV4-2 and TRBJ1-1; a weak D match, TRBD1 (5 bases). Looked up from germline, CDR1 is LGHNA and CDR2 is YNFKEQ. This CDR3 spans 14 amino acids. The V and J ends lost 1 base and 0 bases respectively, with 6 bases between them. The DNA of the CDR3 is TGTGCCAGCAGCCAAGCGGGGGTGAACACTGAAGCTTTCTTT. This sequence encodes CASSQAGVNTEAFF.